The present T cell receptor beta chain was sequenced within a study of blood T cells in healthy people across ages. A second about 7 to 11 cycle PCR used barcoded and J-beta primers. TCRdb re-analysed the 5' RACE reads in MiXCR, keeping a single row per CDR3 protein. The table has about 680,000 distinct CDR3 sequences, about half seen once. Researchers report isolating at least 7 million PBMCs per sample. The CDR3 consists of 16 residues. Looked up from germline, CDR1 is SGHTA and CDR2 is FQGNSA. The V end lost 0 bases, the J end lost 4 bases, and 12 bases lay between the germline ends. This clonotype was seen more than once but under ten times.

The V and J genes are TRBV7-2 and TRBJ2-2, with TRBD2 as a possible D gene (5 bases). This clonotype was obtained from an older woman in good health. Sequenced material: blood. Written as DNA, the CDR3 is TGTGCCAGCAGCTTAGCCTGGGAGCCGGGCACCGGGGAGCTGTTTTTT. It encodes CASSLAWEPGTGELFF.